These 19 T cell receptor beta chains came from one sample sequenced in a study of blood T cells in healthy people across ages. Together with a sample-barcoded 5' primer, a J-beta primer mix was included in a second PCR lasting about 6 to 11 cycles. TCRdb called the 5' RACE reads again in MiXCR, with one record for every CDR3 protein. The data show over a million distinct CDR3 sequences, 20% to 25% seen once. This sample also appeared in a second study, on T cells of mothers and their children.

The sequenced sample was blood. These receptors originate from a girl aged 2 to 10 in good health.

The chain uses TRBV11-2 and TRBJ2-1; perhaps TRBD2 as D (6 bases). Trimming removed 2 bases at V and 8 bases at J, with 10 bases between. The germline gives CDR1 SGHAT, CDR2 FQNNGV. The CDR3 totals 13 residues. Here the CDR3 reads CASSLTGEYEQFF. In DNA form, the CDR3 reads TGTGCCAGCAGCTTAACGGGAGAATATGAGCAGTTCTTC.

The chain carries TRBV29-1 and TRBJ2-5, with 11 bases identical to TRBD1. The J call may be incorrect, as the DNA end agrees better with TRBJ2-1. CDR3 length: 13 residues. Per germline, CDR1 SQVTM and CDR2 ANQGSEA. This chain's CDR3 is CSYLPGQGDEQFF. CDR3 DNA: TGCAGCTACCTCCCGGGACAGGGGGATGAGCAGTTCTTC.

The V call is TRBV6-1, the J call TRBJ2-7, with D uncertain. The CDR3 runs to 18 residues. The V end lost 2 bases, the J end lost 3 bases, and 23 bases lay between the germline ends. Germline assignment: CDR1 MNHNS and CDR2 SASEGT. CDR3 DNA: TGTGCCAGCAGTGAATCCCTGGTATATCCCCCATTCCACTACGAGCAGTACTTC. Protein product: CASSESLVYPPFHYEQYF.

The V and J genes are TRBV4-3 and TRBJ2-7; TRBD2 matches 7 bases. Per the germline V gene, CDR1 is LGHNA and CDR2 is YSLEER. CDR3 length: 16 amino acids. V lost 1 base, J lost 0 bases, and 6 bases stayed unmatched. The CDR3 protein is CASSQASGGASYEQYF. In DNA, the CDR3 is TGCGCCAGCAGCCAAGCTTCGGGGGGAGCCTCCTACGAGCAGTACTTC.

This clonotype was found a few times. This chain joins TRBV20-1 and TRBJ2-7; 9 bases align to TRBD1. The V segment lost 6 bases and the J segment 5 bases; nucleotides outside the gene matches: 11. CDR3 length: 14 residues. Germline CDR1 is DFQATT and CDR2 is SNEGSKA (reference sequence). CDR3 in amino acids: CSAKSPGQGDEQYF. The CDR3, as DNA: TGCAGTGCAAAATCTCCGGGACAGGGCGACGAGCAGTACTTC.

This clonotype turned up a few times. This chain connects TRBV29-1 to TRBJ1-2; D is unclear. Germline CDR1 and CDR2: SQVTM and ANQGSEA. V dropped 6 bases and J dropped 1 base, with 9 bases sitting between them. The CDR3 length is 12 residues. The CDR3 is CSVPDINYGYTF. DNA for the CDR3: TGCAGCGTCCCAGACATTAACTATGGCTACACCTTC.

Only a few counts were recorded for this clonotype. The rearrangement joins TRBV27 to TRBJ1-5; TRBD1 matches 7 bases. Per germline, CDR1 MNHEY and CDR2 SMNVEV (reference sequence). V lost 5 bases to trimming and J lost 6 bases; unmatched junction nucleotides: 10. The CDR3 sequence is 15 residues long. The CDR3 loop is CASSPFTGVGQPQHF. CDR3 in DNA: TGTGCCAGCAGTCCCTTCACAGGGGTGGGTCAGCCCCAGCATTTT.

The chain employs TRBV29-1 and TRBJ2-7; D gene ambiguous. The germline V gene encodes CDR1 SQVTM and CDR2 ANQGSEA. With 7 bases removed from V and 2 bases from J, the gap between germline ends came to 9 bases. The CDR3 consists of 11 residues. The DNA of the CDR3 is TGCAGCGCTATGGACGCCTACGAGCAGTACTTC. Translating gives CSAMDAYEQYF.

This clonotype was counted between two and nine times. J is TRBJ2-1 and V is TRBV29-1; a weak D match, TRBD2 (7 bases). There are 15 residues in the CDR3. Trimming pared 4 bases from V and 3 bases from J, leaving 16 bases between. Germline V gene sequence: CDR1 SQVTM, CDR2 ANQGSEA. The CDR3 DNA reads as TGCAGCGTTGGTGATGCGGGGGCCAACTACAATGAGCAGTTCTTC. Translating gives CSVGDAGANYNEQFF.

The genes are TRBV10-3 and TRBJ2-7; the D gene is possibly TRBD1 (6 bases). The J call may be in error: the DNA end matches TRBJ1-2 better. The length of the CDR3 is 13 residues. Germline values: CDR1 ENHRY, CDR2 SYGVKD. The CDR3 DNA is TGTGCCATCAGTGTGGACAGTGATTATGGCTACACCTTC. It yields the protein CAISVDSDYGYTF.

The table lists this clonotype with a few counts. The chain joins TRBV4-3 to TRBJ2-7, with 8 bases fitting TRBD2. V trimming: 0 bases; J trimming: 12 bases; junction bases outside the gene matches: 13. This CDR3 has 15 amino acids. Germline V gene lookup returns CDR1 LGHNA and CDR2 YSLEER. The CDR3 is CASSQDGGTRGLRYF. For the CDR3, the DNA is TGCGCCAGCAGCCAAGATGGAGGGACTAGAGGTCTTCGGTACTTC.

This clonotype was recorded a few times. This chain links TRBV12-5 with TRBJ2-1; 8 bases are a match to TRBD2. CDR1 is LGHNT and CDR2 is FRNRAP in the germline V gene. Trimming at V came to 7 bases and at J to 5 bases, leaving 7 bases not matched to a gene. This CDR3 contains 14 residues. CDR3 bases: TGTGCTAGTGCTGAGCGGGGGTCCCACAATGAGCAGTTCTTC. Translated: CASAERGSHNEQFF.

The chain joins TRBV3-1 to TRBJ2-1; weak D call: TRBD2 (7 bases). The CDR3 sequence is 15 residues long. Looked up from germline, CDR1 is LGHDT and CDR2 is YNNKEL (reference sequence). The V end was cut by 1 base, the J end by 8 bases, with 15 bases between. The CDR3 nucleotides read TGTGCCAGCAGCCAAGCGGGGGGCGGGGGCGATGAGCAGTTCTTC. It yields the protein CASSQAGGGGDEQFF.

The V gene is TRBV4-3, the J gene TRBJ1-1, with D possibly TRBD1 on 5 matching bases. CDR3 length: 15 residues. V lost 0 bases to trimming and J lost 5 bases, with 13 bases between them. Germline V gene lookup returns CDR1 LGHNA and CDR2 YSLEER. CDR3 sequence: CASSQEFSGGTEAFF. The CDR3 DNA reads TGCGCCAGCAGCCAAGAGTTTTCGGGGGGAACTGAAGCTTTCTTT.

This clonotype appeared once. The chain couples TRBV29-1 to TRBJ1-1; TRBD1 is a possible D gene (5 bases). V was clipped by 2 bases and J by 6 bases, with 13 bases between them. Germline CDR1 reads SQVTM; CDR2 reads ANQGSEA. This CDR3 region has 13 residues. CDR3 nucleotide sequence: TGCAGCGTTGAAAATGGTTTACAGGCTGAAGCTTTCTTT. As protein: CSVENGLQAEAFF.

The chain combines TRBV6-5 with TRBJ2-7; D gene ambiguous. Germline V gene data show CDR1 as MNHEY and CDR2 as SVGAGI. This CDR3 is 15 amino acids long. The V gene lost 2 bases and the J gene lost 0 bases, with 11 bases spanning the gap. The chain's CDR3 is CASSYDRVSSYEQYF. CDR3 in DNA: TGTGCCAGCAGTTACGATCGGGTTAGCTCCTACGAGCAGTACTTC.

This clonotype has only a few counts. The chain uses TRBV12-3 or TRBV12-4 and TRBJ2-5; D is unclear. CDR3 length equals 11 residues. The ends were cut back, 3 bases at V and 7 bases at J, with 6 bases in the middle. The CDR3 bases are TGTGCCAGCAGTTTTATCGGGACCCAGTACTTC. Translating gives CASSFIGTQYF.

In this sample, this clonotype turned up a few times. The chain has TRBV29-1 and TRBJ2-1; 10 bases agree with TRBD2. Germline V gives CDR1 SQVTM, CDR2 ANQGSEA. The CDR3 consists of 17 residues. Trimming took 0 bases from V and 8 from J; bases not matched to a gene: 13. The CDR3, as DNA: TGCAGCGTTGAAGATGGAAGCGGGAGGGCCATTATGTATGAGCAGTTCTTC. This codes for CSVEDGSGRAIMYEQFF.

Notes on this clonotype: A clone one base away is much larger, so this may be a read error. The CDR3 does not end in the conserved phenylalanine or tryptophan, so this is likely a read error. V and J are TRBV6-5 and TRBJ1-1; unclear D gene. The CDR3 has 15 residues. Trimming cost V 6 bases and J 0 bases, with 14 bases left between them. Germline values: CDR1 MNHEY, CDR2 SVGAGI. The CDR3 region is CASSHLPTVNTEAFV. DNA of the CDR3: TGTGCCAGCAGCCACCTCCCCACAGTGAACACTGAAGCTTTCGTT.